This T cell receptor (beta chain) is from a study of technical replicates of blood from a handful of donors. This CDR3 spans 19 amino acids. Germline values: CDR1 MGHRA, CDR2 YSYEKL. Trimming pared 3 bases from V and 0 bases from J, leaving 18 bases between. Assay used: immunoSEQ multiplex PCR; TCRdb lists only in-frame clones, some missing. The table lists around 92,000 clones, 95% of them singletons. The rearrangement links TRBV4-1 to TRBJ2-6; D possibly corresponds to TRBD1 (7 bases). What was sequenced was T cells isolated from PBMCs. The receptor was derived from a human donor in good health. The CDR3 loop is CASSHTEAGGLSGANVLTF. The DNA for the CDR3 is TGCGCCAGCAGCCACACGGAGGCAGGGGGGCTCTCTGGGGCCAACGTCCTGACTTTC.